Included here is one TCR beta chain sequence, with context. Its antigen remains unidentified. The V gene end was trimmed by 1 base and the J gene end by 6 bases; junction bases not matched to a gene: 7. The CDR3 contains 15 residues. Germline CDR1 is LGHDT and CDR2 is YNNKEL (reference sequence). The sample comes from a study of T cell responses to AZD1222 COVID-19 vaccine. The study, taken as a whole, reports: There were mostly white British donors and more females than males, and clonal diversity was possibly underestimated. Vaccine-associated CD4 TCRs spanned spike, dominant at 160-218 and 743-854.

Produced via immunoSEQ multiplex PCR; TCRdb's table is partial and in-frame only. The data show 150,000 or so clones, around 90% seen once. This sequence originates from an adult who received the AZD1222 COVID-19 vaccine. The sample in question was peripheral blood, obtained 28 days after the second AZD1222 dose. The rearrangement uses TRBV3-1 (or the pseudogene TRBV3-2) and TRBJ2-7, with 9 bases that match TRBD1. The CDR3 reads CASSQGTGDRGEQYF. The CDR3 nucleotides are TGTGCCAGCAGCCAAGGGACAGGGGATCGCGGCGAGCAGTACTTC.